These 26 T cell receptor beta chains originate from one sample sequenced in a study of blood T cell repertoires in COVID-19. Profiled with immunoSEQ multiplex PCR; TCRdb holds only in-frame clones, not every one. Seen here are roughly 150,000 clones, approximately 81% observed once, and the top ten hold around 18%. The source material was PBMCs or T cells enriched from blood (not recorded which). Every receptor here comes from a man aged 60 to 69 who had recovered from COVID-19.

The chain carries TRBV28 and TRBJ1-3, with 7 bases fitting TRBD1. The CDR3 has 15 amino acids. The V segment lost 6 bases and the J segment 4 bases; nucleotides outside the gene matches: 9. The germline gives CDR1 MDHEN, CDR2 SYDVKM. CDR3 amino acids: CASRDVDRDGNTIYF. CDR3 nucleotides: TGTGCCAGCAGAGATGTCGACAGGGACGGAAACACCATATATTTT. The full variable domain, with the rest looked up from reference TRBV28 and TRBJ1-3, is DVKVTQSSRYLVKRTGEKVFLECVQDMDHENMFWYRQDPGLGLRLIYFSYDVKMKEKGDIPEGYSVSREKKERFSLILESASTNQTSMYLCASRDVDRDGNTIYFGEGSWLTVV.

The gene calls are TRBV27 and TRBJ1-6; D perhaps matches TRBD1 (6 bases). Looked up from germline, CDR1 is MNHEY and CDR2 is SMNVEV (reference sequence). Trimming took 6 bases from V and 7 from J, leaving 13 bases between them. The CDR3 contains 14 residues. CDR3 sequence (DNA): TGTGCCAGCAGGCGGACAGAAGCAAATTCACCCCTCCACTTT. Its protein product is CASRRTEANSPLHF.

The J gene is TRBJ2-5, the V gene TRBV19, with D tentatively TRBD2 (5 bases). The CDR3 contains 15 residues. Trimming removed 4 bases at V and 1 base at J, with 13 bases between. Germline V gene lookup returns CDR1 LNHDA and CDR2 SQIVND (reference sequence). CDR3 in amino acids: CASSTRGTIQETQYF. CDR3 coding DNA: TGTGCCAGTAGTACTCGGGGAACCATCCAAGAGACCCAGTACTTC.

This clone appeared a few times. The chain combines TRBV7-3 with TRBJ2-2; maybe TRBD2 (5 bases). Trimming left V 4 bases short and J 5 bases short, with 11 bases between. The CDR3 is 14 residues long. The germline CDR1 and CDR2 sequences are SGHTA and FQGTGA. CDR3 residues: CASSSNGDTGELFF. In DNA form, the CDR3 reads TGTGCCAGCAGCTCCAACGGGGATACCGGGGAGCTGTTTTTT.

The rearrangement links TRBV29-1 to TRBJ2-3, with 7 bases lining up with TRBD1. The CDR3 spans 15 residues. Unmatched junction bases numbered 11, after V lost 3 bases and J lost 5 bases. Per germline, CDR1 SQVTM and CDR2 ANQGSEA. CDR3 sequence (DNA): TGCAGCGTTGATGATGGGACAGCCTTAGGAGATACGCAGTATTTT. This translates into CSVDDGTALGDTQYF.

The gene calls are TRBV7-9 and TRBJ1-3; D is possibly TRBD1 (5 bases). The CDR3 sequence is 15 residues long. Germline V gene data show CDR1 as SEHNR and CDR2 as FQNEAQ (reference sequence). V shed 5 bases and J shed 0 bases, with 11 bases lying between them. The chain's CDR3 is CASSQGPNSGNTIYF. In DNA form, the CDR3 reads TGTGCCAGCAGCCAGGGCCCAAACTCTGGAAACACCATATATTTT.

The V gene is TRBV28, the J gene TRBJ2-7; TRBD1 aligns across 8 bases. The V segment lost 5 bases and the J segment 2 bases; nucleotides outside the gene matches: 11. The V gene's germline CDR1 is MDHEN and CDR2 SYDVKM. The CDR3 sequence is 16 residues long. In nucleotides, the CDR3 is TGTGCCAGCAGTCCCTTGATGAGACAGGGGACCTACGAGCAGTACTTC. It yields the protein CASSPLMRQGTYEQYF.

The V call is TRBV27, the J call TRBJ2-1, with TRBD2 matching over 8 bases. J was trimmed by 2 bases and V by 4 bases; bases with no gene match: 1. Germline CDR1 is MNHEY and CDR2 is SMNVEV (reference sequence). The CDR3 loop spans 14 amino acids. The CDR3 DNA sequence: TGTGCCAGCAGTTACGGGAGGGCCTACAATGAGCAGTTCTTC. Translated: CASSYGRAYNEQFF.

The chain uses TRBV18 and TRBJ2-7, with TRBD1 matching 8 bases. V was clipped by 3 bases and J by 2 bases; unmatched bases: 9. The CDR3 sequence is 16 residues long. Germline-derived CDR1 and CDR2 are KGHSH and LQKENI. CDR3 region: CASSPEWTGNPYEQYF. CDR3 nucleotide sequence: TGTGCCAGCTCACCGGAGTGGACAGGGAATCCCTACGAGCAGTACTTC.

The rearrangement uses TRBV28 and TRBJ1-5; D is unresolved. CDR3 length: 13 residues. The ends were cut back, 6 bases at V and 7 bases at J, with 13 bases in the middle. The V gene's germline CDR1 is MDHEN and CDR2 SYDVKM. CDR3 loop: CASSPSVRQPQHF. The CDR3 DNA reads as TGTGCCAGCAGCCCTTCGGTCCGACAGCCCCAGCATTTT.

This clone was picked up one time. The CDR3 coding sequence is TGTGCCAGCAGCTTGCGGACAGCGGGATACAATGAGCAGTTCTTC. Its translation is CASSLRTAGYNEQFF. The chain joins TRBV5-6 to TRBJ2-1, with D possibly TRBD2 on 7 matching bases. This CDR3 has 15 amino acids. The ends were cut back, 1 base at V and 4 bases at J, with 12 bases in the middle. Germline V gives CDR1 SGHDT, CDR2 YYEEEE.

This chain uses TRBV12-3 or TRBV12-4 with TRBJ1-2; weak D call: TRBD1 (5 bases). The CDR3 runs 13 residues. V was clipped by 5 bases and J by 7 bases, with 14 bases between them. The CDR3 bases are TGTGCCAGCAGTGCGGGGGGGATAAGTGGCTACACCTTC. Encoded protein: CASSAGGISGYTF.

The chain is built from TRBV19 and TRBJ2-1; 9 positions match TRBD2. This CDR3 is 14 amino acids long. The V and J ends lost 7 bases and 9 bases, in that order; junction bases with no gene match: 10. Germline-derived CDR1 and CDR2 are LNHDA and SQIVND (reference sequence). The CDR3 DNA is TGTGCCAGTAAAGGCGGGAGGGAGGGCGTTGAGCAGTTCTTC. Translation: CASKGGREGVEQFF.

The J gene is TRBJ2-3, the V gene TRBV9, with a tentative D call TRBD2 (6 bases). Trimming removed 0 bases from V and 0 bases from J, with 14 bases in between. This CDR3 comprises 17 residues. CDR1 SGDLS and CDR2 YYNGEE come from the germline V gene. In DNA, the CDR3 is TGTGCCAGCAGCGTAGATTTCGGAGGGAGTAGCACAGATACGCAGTATTTT. Translating gives CASSVDFGGSSTDTQYF.

The chain links TRBV2 to TRBJ2-2; D not certain. This CDR3 contains 14 residues. The germline V gene encodes CDR1 SNHLY and CDR2 FYNNEI. Between the trimmed V and J ends, which lost 10 bases and 0 bases, there was a span of 12 bases. CDR3 sequence reads: CATKSVSNTGELFF. In DNA form, the CDR3 reads TGTGCCACAAAATCGGTCTCGAACACCGGGGAGCTGTTTTTT.

The chain uses TRBV10-3 and TRBJ1-2, with 9 positions matching TRBD1. Germline assignment: CDR1 ENHRY and CDR2 SYGVKD. The J segment lost 2 bases and the V segment lost 8 bases, leaving 6 bases of the junction unmatched. This CDR3 is built from 14 residues. The CDR3 is CAISRQGGNYGYTF. DNA of the CDR3: TGTGCCATCTCCCGACAGGGGGGCAACTATGGCTACACCTTC.

The chain links TRBV7-9 to TRBJ2-1; a possible D gene is TRBD1 (6 bases). Trimming removed 6 bases from V and 4 bases from J, with 16 bases in between. CDR3 length: 15 residues. Germline V gene sequence: CDR1 SEHNR, CDR2 FQNEAQ (reference sequence). Here the CDR3 reads CASRTSGTSYNEQFF. The DNA for the CDR3 is TGTGCCAGCAGAACCTCCGGGACATCGTACAATGAGCAGTTCTTC.

The V gene is TRBV19, the J gene TRBJ2-7; D is perhaps TRBD1 (5 bases). Trimming left V 5 bases short and J 0 bases short, with 11 bases between. In germline, CDR1 is LNHDA, CDR2 SQIVND (reference sequence). CDR3 size: 14 residues. The DNA of the CDR3 is TGTGCCAGTAGTCCAGGACAACACTCCTACGAGCAGTACTTC. Residues: CASSPGQHSYEQYF.

The genes are TRBV6-5 and TRBJ2-7; 10 bases align to TRBD1. In germline, CDR1 is MNHEY, CDR2 SVGAGI. With V trimmed by 4 bases and J by 6 bases, 9 bases remained unmatched. The CDR3 consists of 15 residues. The DNA for the CDR3 is TGTGCCAGCAGTTCGACCGGGACAGGGGAGCTCGAGCAGTACTTC. Its translation is CASSSTGTGELEQYF.

V usage is TRBV28 and J usage is TRBJ2-5; tentative D call: TRBD2 (5 bases). This CDR3 is built from 21 residues. The V end was cut by 6 bases, the J end by 2 bases, with 34 bases between. Germline V gene lookup returns CDR1 MDHEN and CDR2 SYDVKM. The CDR3 protein is CASRETRTNIGDKMWQETQYF. Written as DNA, the CDR3 is TGTGCCAGCAGGGAGACACGGACGAATATCGGGGATAAGATGTGGCAAGAGACCCAGTACTTC. The complete variable domain, with remaining parts taken from reference TRBV28 and TRBJ2-5, reads DVKVTQSSRYLVKRTGEKVFLECVQDMDHENMFWYRQDPGLGLRLIYFSYDVKMKEKGDIPEGYSVSREKKERFSLILESASTNQTSMYLCASRETRTNIGDKMWQETQYFGPGTRLLVL.

The J gene is TRBJ2-2, the V gene TRBV25-1; perhaps TRBD2 as D (6 bases). The CDR3 is 15 amino acids. Trimming took 1 base from V and 5 from J, leaving 11 bases between them. Per germline, CDR1 MGHDK and CDR2 SYGVNS. The CDR3 here is CASSELFGGTGELFF. CDR3 coding DNA: TGTGCCAGCAGTGAATTGTTTGGGGGGACCGGGGAGCTGTTTTTT.

The rearrangement uses TRBV7-2 and TRBJ2-2; tentatively, D is TRBD2 (6 bases). The CDR3 is 18 residues long. Germline-derived CDR1 and CDR2 are SGHTA and FQGNSA. Trimming left V 5 bases short and J 1 base short, with 20 bases between. This chain's CDR3 is CASSARRGTSLNTGELFF. The DNA for the CDR3 is TGTGCCAGCAGCGCCCGTCGGGGGACCTCTTTGAACACCGGGGAGCTGTTTTTT.

V gene TRBV5-8 combines with J gene TRBJ1-2; no firm D call. Trimming cost V 1 base and J 4 bases, with 11 bases left between them. Germline lookup yields CDR1 SGHTS and CDR2 YDEGEE. CDR3 size: 14 residues. For the CDR3, the DNA is TGTGCCAGCAGCTTGTCCGGGATAGGCTATGGCTACACCTTC. Amino acid sequence: CASSLSGIGYGYTF.

The rearrangement links TRBV19 to TRBJ2-4; D uncertain. V was trimmed by 4 bases and J by 0 bases, leaving 19 bases between them. The germline gives CDR1 LNHDA, CDR2 SQIVND (reference sequence). The CDR3 consists of 18 residues. The CDR3 is CASSTPHPVELAKNIQYF. Written as DNA, the CDR3 is TGTGCCAGTAGTACCCCGCATCCGGTGGAGCTAGCCAAAAACATTCAGTACTTC.

V usage is TRBV11-1 and J usage is TRBJ2-3; the match to TRBD2 covers 7 bases. Germline V gene sequence: CDR1 SGHAT, CDR2 FQDESV (reference sequence). The CDR3 is made up of 13 amino acids. The V and J ends lost 3 bases and 3 bases, in that order; junction bases with no gene match: 0. Written as DNA, the CDR3 is TGTGCCAGCAGCTTGGGGGGGACAGATACGCAGTATTTT. Its translation: CASSLGGTDTQYF.

The chain employs TRBV30 and TRBJ1-4, with 8 bases matching TRBD1. The trim removed 2 bases at V and 8 bases at J, leaving 22 bases unmatched. The CDR3 sequence is 19 residues long. The germline CDR1 and CDR2 sequences are GTSNPN and SVGIG (reference sequence). As DNA, the CDR3 is TGTGCCTGGAGTCCTAGGTGGACAGGGCTTTCCACAATGCGAGAAAAACTGTTTTTT. Translated: CAWSPRWTGLSTMREKLFF.